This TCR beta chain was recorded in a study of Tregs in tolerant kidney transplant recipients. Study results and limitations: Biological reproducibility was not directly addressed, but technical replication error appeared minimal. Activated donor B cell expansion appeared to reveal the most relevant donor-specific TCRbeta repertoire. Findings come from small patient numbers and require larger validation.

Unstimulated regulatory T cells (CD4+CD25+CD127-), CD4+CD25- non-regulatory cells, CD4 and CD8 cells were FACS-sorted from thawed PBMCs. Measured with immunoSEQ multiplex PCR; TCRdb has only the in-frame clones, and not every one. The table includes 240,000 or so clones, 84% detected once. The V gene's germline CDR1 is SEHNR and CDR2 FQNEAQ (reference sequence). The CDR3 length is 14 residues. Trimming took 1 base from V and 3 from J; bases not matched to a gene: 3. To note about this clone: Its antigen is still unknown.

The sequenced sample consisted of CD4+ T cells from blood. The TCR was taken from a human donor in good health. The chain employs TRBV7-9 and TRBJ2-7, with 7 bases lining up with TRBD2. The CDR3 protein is CASSLGGGIYEQYF. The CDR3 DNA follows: TGTGCCAGCAGCTTAGGGGGGGGGATCTACGAGCAGTACTTC. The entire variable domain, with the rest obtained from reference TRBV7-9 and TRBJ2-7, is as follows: DTGVSQNPRHKITKRGQNVTFRCDPISEHNRLYWYRQTLGQGPEFLTYFQNEAQLEKSRLLSDRFSAERPKGSFSTLEIQRTEQGDSAMYLCASSLGGGIYEQYFGPGTRLTVT.